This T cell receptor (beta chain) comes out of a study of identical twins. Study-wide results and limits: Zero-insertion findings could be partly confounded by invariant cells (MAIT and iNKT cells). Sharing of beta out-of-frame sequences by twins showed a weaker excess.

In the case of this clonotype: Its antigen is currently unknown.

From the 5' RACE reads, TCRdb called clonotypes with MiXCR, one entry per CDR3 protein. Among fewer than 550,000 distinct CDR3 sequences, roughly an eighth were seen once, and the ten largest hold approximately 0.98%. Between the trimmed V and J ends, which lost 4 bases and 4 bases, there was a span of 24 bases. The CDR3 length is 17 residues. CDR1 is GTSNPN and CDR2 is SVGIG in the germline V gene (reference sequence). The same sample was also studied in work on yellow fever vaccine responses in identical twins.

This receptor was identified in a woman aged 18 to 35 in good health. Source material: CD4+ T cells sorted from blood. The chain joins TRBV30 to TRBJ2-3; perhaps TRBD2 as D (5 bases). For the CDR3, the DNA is TGTGCCTGGACCAAGGCTGGGAGTGCGGTGAGCGCAGATACGCAGTATTTT. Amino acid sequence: CAWTKAGSAVSADTQYF.